This note documents a single TCR beta chain sequence. Antigen unknown. The data were taken from a study of cytomegalovirus exposure and HLA in healthy donors. Study details: An earlier analysis found some 120 million unique TCR beta sequences from around 180 million T cells. Study-level findings and limits: The authors later linked a missense DCLRE1C variant to TCR beta V- and J-gene trimming. It was in a later analysis that TCR association rates were seen to vary by HLA locus, highest for DRB1 and lowest for HLA-C.

Trimming removed 6 bases from V and 0 bases from J; junction bases left unmatched: 4. The V gene's germline CDR1 is ENHRY and CDR2 SYGVKD. This CDR3 spans 14 amino acids. Both 60 Vbeta primers and 13 Jbeta primers went into the PCR. Assay: immunoSEQ multiplex PCR; the TCRdb copy retains only in-frame clones and omits some. The sample contains roughly 120,000 clones, around 77% of which appear only once. Each donor was healthy, and each was a bone marrow donor. The clonotype was recovered from a man aged 50-59 years in good health and CMV-seropositive. The sample consisted of PBMCs. This sequence joins TRBV10-3 and TRBJ1-1, with 7 bases that match TRBD1. This CDR3 is CAIRGDSLNTEAFF. The CDR3 DNA is TGTGCCATCAGGGGGGACAGCCTGAACACTGAAGCTTTCTTT.